This T cell receptor (beta chain) was sequenced for a study of CD8+CD57+ T cells in acquired aplastic anemia. Study-wide background: Recorded DNA amounts for sorted CD4+ and CD8+ cells had an average of approximately 3 ug.

This clonotype was picked up many times. Its antigen remains unidentified. CDR1 is MNHNS, CDR2 SASEGT, per germline. V was cut by 3 bases and J by 6 bases, with 14 bases left in between. The CDR3 is made up of 14 amino acids. Study-wide results and limits: Researchers reported that CD8+ Simpson's diversity was not significantly different in patients versus controls. Common to patients and controls were roughly 30 CD8+ CDR3 sequences.

By flow cytometry, patients selected for sequencing had shown an expansion of CD8+CD57+ cells. The diagnosis in all patients was severe acquired aplastic anemia. Genomic DNA constituted the template upon which TCR beta VDJ and CDR3 profiling was performed. From the reads, TCRdb called clonotypes with MiXCR, one entry per CDR3 protein. The table has some 200,000 distinct CDR3 sequences, nearly 50% seen once. This sequence joins TRBV6-1 and TRBJ1-2, with a weak D call TRBD1 (6 bases). Sequencing used sorted CD4+, CD8+, or CD8+CD57+ T cells (not recorded which) from PBMCs. The clonotype comes from a human donor with aplastic anemia. CDR3 sequence (DNA): TGTGCCAGCAGTGAGAATTTCGGGGGCGATGGCTACACCTTC. This codes for CASSENFGGDGYTF.